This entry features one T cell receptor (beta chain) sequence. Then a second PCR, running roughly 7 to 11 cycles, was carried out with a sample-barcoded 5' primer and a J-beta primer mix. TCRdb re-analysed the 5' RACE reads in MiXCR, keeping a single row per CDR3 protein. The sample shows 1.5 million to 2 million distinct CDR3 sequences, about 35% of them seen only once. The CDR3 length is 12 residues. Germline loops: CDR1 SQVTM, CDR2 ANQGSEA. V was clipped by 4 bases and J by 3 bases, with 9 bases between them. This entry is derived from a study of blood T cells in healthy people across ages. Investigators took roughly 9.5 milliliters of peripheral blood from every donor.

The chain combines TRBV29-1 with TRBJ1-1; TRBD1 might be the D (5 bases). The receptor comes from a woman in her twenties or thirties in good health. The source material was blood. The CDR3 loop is CSVARQYTEAFF. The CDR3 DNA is TGCAGCGTTGCCAGACAGTACACTGAAGCTTTCTTT.